The 10 T cell receptor beta chains reported below all come from one sample, sequenced in a study of blood T cell repertoires in COVID-19. Repertoires were generated with immunoSEQ multiplex PCR, while TCRdb's copy carries only in-frame clones and drops some. The sample consists of a few hundred thousand clones, about 85% of them appearing once. Sample: PBMCs or T cells enriched from blood (not recorded which). These receptors were collected from a woman aged 50 to 65 who had recovered from COVID-19.

This rearrangement joins TRBV28 to TRBJ1-2; 9 bases line up with TRBD1. The CDR3 spans 15 residues. CDR1 is MDHEN and CDR2 is SYDVKM in the germline V gene. Trimming at V came to 6 bases and at J to 5 bases, leaving 10 bases not matched to a gene. DNA for the CDR3: TGTGCCAGCAGACCGGGACAGGGCAGTTGGTATGGCTACACCTTC. Protein: CASRPGQGSWYGYTF.

This rearrangement joins TRBV12-3 or TRBV12-4 to TRBJ2-5; a possible D gene is TRBD1 (6 bases). The CDR3 length is 13 residues. V was pared by 5 bases and J by 1 base, with 8 bases between. CDR3 protein: CASSGQIQETQYF. The CDR3 DNA reads TGTGCCAGCAGTGGACAGATCCAAGAGACCCAGTACTTC.

In its sample, this clone was seen once. CDR3 loop: CASSFDSSGNTIYF. The CDR3 DNA is TGTGCCAGCAGCTTTGACAGCTCTGGAAACACCATATATTTT. This chain joins TRBV5-4 and TRBJ1-3, with TRBD1 as a possible D gene (5 bases). The ends were cut back, 2 bases at V and 0 bases at J, with 6 bases in the middle. CDR3 length equals 14 residues. Per the germline V gene, CDR1 is SGHNT and CDR2 is YYREEE (reference sequence).

This clone was observed a few times. The chain links TRBV5-5 to TRBJ1-4; perhaps TRBD1 as D (6 bases). The ends were cut back, 2 bases at V and 4 bases at J, with 15 bases in the middle. The length of the CDR3 is 16 residues. Germline values: CDR1 SGHKS, CDR2 YYEKEE (reference sequence). CDR3 sequence (DNA): TGTGCCAGCAGCTTAATGAGCGACAGGATTAATGAAAAACTGTTTTTT. It specifies CASSLMSDRINEKLFF.

The rearrangement uses TRBV4-3 and TRBJ2-3, with 7 bases fitting TRBD2. The CDR3 runs to 15 residues. Germline V gene sequence: CDR1 LGHNA, CDR2 YSLEER. V dropped 0 bases and J dropped 4; count of bases not matched to a gene: 4. CDR3 in amino acids: CASSQESGIPDTQYF. CDR3 bases: TGCGCCAGCAGCCAAGAAAGCGGGATACCAGATACGCAGTATTTT.

V gene TRBV15 combines with J gene TRBJ2-7, with D perhaps matching TRBD2 (5 bases). The germline V and J ends were trimmed by 1 base and 3 bases, with 19 bases remaining between them. Germline V lookup: CDR1 LNHNV, CDR2 YYDKDF (reference sequence). The CDR3 runs to 17 residues. The CDR3 DNA follows: TGTGCCACCAGCAGAGTCCGAAGAGGTAGAGGGAACTACGAGCAGTACTTC. Protein: CATSRVRRGRGNYEQYF.

V gene TRBV7-2 combines with J gene TRBJ2-7; the D gene is possibly TRBD1 (6 bases). The V gene's germline CDR1 is SGHTA and CDR2 FQGNSA. The CDR3 runs 16 residues. The V end was cut by 5 bases, the J end by 5 bases, with 22 bases between. CDR3 region: CASSKRDTPPGNEQYF. The CDR3 nucleotides read TGTGCCAGCAGCAAGAGGGACACCCCGCCCGGGAACGAGCAGTACTTC.

The CDR3 nucleotides are TGCGCCAGCAGCTCCCGGGACTGGCCATTTAACACCGGGGAGCTGTTTTTT. As protein: CASSSRDWPFNTGELFF. The rearrangement links TRBV5-1 to TRBJ2-2, with a possible D match to TRBD2 (6 bases). The germline V and J ends were trimmed by 3 bases and 2 bases, with 17 bases remaining between them. Germline assignment: CDR1 SGHRS and CDR2 YFSETQ. CDR3 length equals 17 residues.

The gene calls are TRBV6-5 and TRBJ1-1, with 7 bases lining up with TRBD1. J lost 0 bases, V lost 6 bases, and 4 bases had no gene match. The length of the CDR3 is 14 residues. Germline-derived CDR1 and CDR2 are MNHEY and SVGAGI. The CDR3 DNA is TGTGCCAGCAGAGAGACAGGGATGAACACTGAAGCTTTCTTT. This sequence encodes CASRETGMNTEAFF.

V gene TRBV30 combines with J gene TRBJ1-5; D perhaps matches TRBD1 (6 bases). With 3 bases removed from V and 3 bases from J, the gap between germline ends came to 18 bases. The length of the CDR3 is 16 residues. Per germline, CDR1 GTSNPN and CDR2 SVGIG (reference sequence). CDR3 loop: CAWSGPGRGNNQPQHF. CDR3 sequence (DNA): TGTGCCTGGAGCGGGCCCGGCAGGGGAAACAATCAGCCCCAGCATTTT.